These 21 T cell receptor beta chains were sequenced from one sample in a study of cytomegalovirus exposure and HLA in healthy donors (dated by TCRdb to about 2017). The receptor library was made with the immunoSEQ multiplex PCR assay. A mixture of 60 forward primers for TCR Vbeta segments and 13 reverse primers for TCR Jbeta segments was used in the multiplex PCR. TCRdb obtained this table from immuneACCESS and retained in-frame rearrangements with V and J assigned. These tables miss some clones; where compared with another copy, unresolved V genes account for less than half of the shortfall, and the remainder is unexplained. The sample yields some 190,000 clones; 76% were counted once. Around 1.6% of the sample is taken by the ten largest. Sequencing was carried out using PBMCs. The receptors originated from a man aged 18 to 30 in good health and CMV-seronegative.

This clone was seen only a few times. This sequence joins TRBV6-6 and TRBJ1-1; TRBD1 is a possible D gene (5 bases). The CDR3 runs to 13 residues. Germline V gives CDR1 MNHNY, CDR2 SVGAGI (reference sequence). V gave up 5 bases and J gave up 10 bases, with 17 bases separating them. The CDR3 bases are TGTGCCAGCAGTATGGGGGGAGCCATGGGAGCTTTCTTT. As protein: CASSMGGAMGAFF.

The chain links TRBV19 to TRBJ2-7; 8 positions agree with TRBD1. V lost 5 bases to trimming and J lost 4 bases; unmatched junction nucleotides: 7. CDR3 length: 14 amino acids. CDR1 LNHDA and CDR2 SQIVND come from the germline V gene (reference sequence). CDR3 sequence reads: CASSLRTGPYEQYF. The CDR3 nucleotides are TGTGCCAGTAGTCTCCGGACAGGGCCTTACGAGCAGTACTTC.

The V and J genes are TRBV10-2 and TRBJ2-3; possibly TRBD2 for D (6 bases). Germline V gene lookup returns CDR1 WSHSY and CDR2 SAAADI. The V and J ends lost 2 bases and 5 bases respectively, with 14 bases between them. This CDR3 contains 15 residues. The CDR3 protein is CASSEPSSGGDTQYF. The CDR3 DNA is TGCGCCAGCAGTGAGCCTTCATCCGGGGGAGATACGCAGTATTTT.

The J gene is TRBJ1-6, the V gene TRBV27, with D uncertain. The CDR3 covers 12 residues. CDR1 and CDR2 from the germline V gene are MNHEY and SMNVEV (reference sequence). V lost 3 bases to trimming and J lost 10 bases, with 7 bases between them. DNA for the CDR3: TGTGCCAGCAGTTTCCGGGAGTCACCCCTCCACTTT. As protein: CASSFRESPLHF.

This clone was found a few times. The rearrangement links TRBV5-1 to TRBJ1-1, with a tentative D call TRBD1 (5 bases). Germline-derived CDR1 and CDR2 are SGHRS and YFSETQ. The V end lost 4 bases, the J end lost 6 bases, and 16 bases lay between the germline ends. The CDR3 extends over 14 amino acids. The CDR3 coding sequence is TGCGCCAGCAGCCCGGTCATGCAGGGCTCTGAAGCTTTCTTT. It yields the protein CASSPVMQGSEAFF.

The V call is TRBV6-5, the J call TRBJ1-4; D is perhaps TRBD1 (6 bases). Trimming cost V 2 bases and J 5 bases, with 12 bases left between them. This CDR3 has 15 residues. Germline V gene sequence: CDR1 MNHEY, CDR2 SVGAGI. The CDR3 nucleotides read TGTGCCAGCAGTTACAACAGGGAGATGAATGAAAAACTGTTTTTT. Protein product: CASSYNREMNEKLFF.

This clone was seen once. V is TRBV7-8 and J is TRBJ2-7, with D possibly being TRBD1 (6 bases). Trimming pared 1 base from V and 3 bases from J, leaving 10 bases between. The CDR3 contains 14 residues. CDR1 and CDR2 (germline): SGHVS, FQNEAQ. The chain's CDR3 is CASSLGADSYEQYF. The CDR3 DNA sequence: TGTGCCAGCAGCTTAGGTGCGGACAGCTACGAGCAGTACTTC.

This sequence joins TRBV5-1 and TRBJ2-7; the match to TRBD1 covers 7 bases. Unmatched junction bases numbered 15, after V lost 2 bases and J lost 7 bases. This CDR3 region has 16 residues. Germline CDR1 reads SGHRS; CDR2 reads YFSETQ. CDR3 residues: CASSFGTGTEAGEQYF. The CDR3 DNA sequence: TGCGCCAGCAGCTTTGGTACCGGGACAGAGGCTGGAGAGCAGTACTTC.

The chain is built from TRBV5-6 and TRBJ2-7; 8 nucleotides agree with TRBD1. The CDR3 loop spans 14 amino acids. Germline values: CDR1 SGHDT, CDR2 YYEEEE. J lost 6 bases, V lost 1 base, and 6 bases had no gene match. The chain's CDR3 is CASSLQGAVSEQYF. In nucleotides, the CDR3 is TGTGCCAGCAGCTTGCAGGGGGCGGTGAGCGAGCAGTACTTC.

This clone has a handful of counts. CDR3 sequence (DNA): TGTGCCAGCAGTTTTGGGGCAGGGAAAAACCCTGGAAACACCATATATTTT. Its translation is CASSFGAGKNPGNTIYF. V gene TRBV28 combines with J gene TRBJ1-3; D is perhaps TRBD1 (5 bases). The CDR3 runs 17 residues. V lost 3 bases and J lost 2, with 17 bases in between. CDR1 is MDHEN, CDR2 SYDVKM, per germline.

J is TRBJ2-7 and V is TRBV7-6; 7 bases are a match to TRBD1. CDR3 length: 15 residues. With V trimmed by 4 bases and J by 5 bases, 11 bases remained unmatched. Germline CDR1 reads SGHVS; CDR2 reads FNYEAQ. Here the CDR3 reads CASSSRLGTANEQYF. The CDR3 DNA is TGTGCCAGCAGCTCCAGGCTGGGGACAGCGAACGAGCAGTACTTC.

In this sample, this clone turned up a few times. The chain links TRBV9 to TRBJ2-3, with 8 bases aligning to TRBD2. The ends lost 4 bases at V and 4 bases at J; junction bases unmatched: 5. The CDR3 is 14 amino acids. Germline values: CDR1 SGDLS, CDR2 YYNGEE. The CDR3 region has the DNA TGTGCCAGCAGCCGGGGGGGCCGCGCAGATACGCAGTATTTT. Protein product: CASSRGGRADTQYF.

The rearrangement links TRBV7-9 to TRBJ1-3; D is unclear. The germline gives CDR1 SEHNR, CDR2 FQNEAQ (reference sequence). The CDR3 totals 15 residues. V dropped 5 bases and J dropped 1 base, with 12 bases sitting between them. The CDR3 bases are TGTGCCAGCAGCCCTCCCGCAGTTTCTGGAAACACCATATATTTT. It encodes CASSPPAVSGNTIYF.

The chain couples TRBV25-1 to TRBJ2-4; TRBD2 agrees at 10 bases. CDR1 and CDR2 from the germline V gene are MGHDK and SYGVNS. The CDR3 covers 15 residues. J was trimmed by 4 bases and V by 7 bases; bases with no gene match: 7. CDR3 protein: CASTPSGGLKNIQYF. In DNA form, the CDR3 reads TGTGCCAGCACCCCTAGCGGGGGCCTTAAAAACATTCAGTACTTC.

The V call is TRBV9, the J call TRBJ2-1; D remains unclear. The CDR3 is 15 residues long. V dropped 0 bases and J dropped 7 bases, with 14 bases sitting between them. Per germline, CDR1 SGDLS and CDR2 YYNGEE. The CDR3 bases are TGTGCCAGCAGCGTAGTGATAGCATCGCTGAATGAGCAGTTCTTC. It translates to CASSVVIASLNEQFF.

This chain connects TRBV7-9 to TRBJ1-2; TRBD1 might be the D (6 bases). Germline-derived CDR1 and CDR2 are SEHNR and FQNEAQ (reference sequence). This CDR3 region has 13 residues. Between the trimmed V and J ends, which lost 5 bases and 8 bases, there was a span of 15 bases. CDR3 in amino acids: CASSPDSIPGYTF. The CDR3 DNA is TGTGCCAGCAGCCCGGACAGTATCCCCGGCTACACCTTC.

CDR3: CASSEAPPGLKGEKLFF. The CDR3 nucleotides are TGTGCCAGCAGTGAAGCTCCCCCAGGACTAAAGGGTGAAAAACTGTTTTTT. The chain employs TRBV2 and TRBJ1-4; D is ambiguous. The CDR3 loop spans 17 amino acids. Germline V gene lookup returns CDR1 SNHLY and CDR2 FYNNEI. Trimming stripped 0 bases from V and 7 bases from J, with 18 bases between.

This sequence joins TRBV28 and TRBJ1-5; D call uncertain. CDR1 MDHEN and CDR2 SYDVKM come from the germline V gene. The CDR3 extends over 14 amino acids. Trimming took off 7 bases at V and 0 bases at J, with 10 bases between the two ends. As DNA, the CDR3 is TGTGCCAGCATGGAGCCTAATAGCAATCAGCCCCAGCATTTT. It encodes CASMEPNSNQPQHF.

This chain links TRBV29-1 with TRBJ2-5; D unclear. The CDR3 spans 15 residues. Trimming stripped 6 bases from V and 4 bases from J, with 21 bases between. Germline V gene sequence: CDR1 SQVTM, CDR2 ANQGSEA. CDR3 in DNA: TGCAGCGTGAGCCCCCATCTTCGTCCAGGAGAGACCCAGTACTTC. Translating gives CSVSPHLRPGETQYF.

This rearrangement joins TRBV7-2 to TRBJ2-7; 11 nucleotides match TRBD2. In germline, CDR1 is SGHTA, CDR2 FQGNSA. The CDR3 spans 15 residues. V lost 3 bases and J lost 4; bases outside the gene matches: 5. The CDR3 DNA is TGTGCCAGCAGCTTGGGGACTAGCGGCCTTTACGAGCAGTACTTC. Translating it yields CASSLGTSGLYEQYF.

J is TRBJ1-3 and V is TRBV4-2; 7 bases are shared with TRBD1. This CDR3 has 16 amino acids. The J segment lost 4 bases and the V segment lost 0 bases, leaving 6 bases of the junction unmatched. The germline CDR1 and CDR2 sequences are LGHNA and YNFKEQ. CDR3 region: CASSQDWDSSGNTIYF. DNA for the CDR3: TGTGCCAGCAGCCAAGATTGGGACAGTAGCGGAAACACCATATATTTT.